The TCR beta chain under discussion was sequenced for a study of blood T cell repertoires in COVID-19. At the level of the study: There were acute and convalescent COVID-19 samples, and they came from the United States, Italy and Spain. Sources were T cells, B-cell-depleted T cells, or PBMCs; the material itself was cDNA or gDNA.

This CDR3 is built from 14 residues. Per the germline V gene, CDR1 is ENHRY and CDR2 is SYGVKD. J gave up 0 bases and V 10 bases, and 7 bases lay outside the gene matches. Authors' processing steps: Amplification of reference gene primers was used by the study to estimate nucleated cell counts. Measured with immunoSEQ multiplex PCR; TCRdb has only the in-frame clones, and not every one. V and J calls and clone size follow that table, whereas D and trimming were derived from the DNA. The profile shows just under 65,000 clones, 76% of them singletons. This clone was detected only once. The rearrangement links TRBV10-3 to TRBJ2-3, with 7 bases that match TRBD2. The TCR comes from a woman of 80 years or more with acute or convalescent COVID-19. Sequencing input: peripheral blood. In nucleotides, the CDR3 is TGTGCCACCGGGGCGGGAGTAAGCACAGATACGCAGTATTTT. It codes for CATGAGVSTDTQYF.